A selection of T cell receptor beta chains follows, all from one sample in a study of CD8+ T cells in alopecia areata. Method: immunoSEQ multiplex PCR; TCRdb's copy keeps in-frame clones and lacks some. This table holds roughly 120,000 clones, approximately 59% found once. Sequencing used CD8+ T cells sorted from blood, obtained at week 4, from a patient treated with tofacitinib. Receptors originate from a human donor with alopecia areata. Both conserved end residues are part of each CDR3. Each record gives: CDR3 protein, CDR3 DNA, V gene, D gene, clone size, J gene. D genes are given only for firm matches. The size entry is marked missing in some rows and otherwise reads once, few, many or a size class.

CDR3aa: CASSPPGHLYNEQFF; CDR3nt: TGCGCCAGCAGCCCCCCGGGACACCTATACAATGAGCAGTTCTTC; v_gene: TRBV5-4; d_gene: NA; abundance: few; j_gene: TRBJ2-1
CDR3aa: CASSLLPGLAIQDTQYF; CDR3nt: TGTGCCAGCAGTTTACTGCCGGGACTAGCGATCCAAGATACGCAGTATTTT; v_gene: TRBV27; d_gene: TRBD2; abundance: NA; j_gene: TRBJ2-3
CDR3aa: CASSYSPGNPYGYTF; CDR3nt: TGTGCCAGCAGTTACTCGCCGGGGAATCCCTATGGCTACACCTTC; v_gene: TRBV27; d_gene: NA; abundance: NA; j_gene: TRBJ1-2
CDR3aa: CAIRGEKDRASPLHF; CDR3nt: TGTGCCATCAGGGGCGAGAAGGACAGAGCTTCACCCCTCCACTTT; v_gene: TRBV10-3; d_gene: NA; abundance: NA; j_gene: TRBJ1-6
CDR3aa: CSVDRTGEEQYF; CDR3nt: TGCAGCGTTGATCGGACAGGGGAAGAGCAGTACTTC; v_gene: TRBV29-1; d_gene: TRBD1; abundance: few; j_gene: TRBJ2-7
CDR3aa: CASSQAQGANSPLHF; CDR3nt: TGCGCCAGCAGCCAAGCACAGGGGGCGAATTCACCCCTCCACTTT; v_gene: TRBV4-1; d_gene: TRBD1; abundance: NA; j_gene: TRBJ1-6
CDR3aa: CAWIPPAWQETQYF; CDR3nt: TGTGCCTGGATCCCCCCGGCGTGGCAAGAGACCCAGTACTTC; v_gene: TRBV30; d_gene: NA; abundance: NA; j_gene: TRBJ2-5
CDR3aa: CASSLAGQGVEQFF; CDR3nt: TGTGCCAGCAGCTTAGCGGGACAGGGCGTTGAGCAGTTCTTC; v_gene: TRBV7-9; d_gene: TRBD1; abundance: NA; j_gene: TRBJ2-1
CDR3aa: CASSSGTYGYTF; CDR3nt: TGTGCCAGCAGCTCCGGGACCTATGGCTACACCTTC; v_gene: TRBV13; d_gene: NA; abundance: NA; j_gene: TRBJ1-2
CDR3aa: CAWRGGAYEQYF; CDR3nt: TGTGCCTGGAGGGGAGGCGCCTACGAGCAGTACTTC; v_gene: TRBV30; d_gene: NA; abundance: NA; j_gene: TRBJ2-7
CDR3aa: CAWSEGLGETQYF; CDR3nt: TGTGCCTGGAGTGAGGGGCTCGGAGAGACCCAGTACTTC; v_gene: TRBV30; d_gene: NA; abundance: NA; j_gene: TRBJ2-5
CDR3aa: CASSFTYTDTQYF; CDR3nt: TGTGCCAGCAGCTTCACCTACACAGATACGCAGTATTTT; v_gene: TRBV7-9; d_gene: NA; abundance: once; j_gene: TRBJ2-3
CDR3aa: CASRRGNQPQHF; CDR3nt: TGTGCCAGTAGGAGGGGCAATCAGCCCCAGCATTTT; v_gene: TRBV19; d_gene: NA; abundance: NA; j_gene: TRBJ1-5
CDR3aa: CASSLGDRGYEQYF; CDR3nt: TGTGCCAGCAGCTTAGGGGACAGGGGCTACGAGCAGTACTTC; v_gene: TRBV7-2; d_gene: TRBD1; abundance: few; j_gene: TRBJ2-7
CDR3aa: CASSSFQGAVTGELFF; CDR3nt: TGTGCCAGCAGCAGTTTTCAGGGGGCCGTCACCGGGGAGCTGTTTTTT; v_gene: TRBV11-2; d_gene: TRBD1; abundance: NA; j_gene: TRBJ2-2
CDR3aa: CASSSGNTSTYNEQFF; CDR3nt: TGCGCCAGCAGCTCCGGGAATACCTCCACATACAATGAGCAGTTCTTC; v_gene: TRBV5-1; d_gene: NA; abundance: NA; j_gene: TRBJ2-1
CDR3aa: CASSTLTGDRYGYTF; CDR3nt: TGTGCCAGCAGCACGTTGACAGGGGATCGGTATGGCTACACCTTC; v_gene: TRBV7-9; d_gene: TRBD1; abundance: few; j_gene: TRBJ1-2
CDR3aa: CASSQNNEQFF; CDR3nt: TGCGCCAGCAGCCAGAACAATGAGCAGTTCTTC; v_gene: TRBV4-1; d_gene: NA; abundance: few; j_gene: TRBJ2-1
CDR3aa: CAWGTGESNQPQHF; CDR3nt: TGTGCCTGGGGGACAGGGGAGAGCAATCAGCCCCAGCATTTT; v_gene: TRBV30; d_gene: TRBD1; abundance: few; j_gene: TRBJ1-5
CDR3aa: CASSQYRVRVPETQYF; CDR3nt: TGTGCCAGTAGTCAATACCGCGTCCGGGTTCCAGAGACCCAGTACTTC; v_gene: TRBV19; d_gene: NA; abundance: NA; j_gene: TRBJ2-5
CDR3aa: CASSLDFQETQYF; CDR3nt: TGTGCCAGCAGTCTAGACTTCCAAGAGACCCAGTACTTC; v_gene: TRBV2; d_gene: NA; abundance: NA; j_gene: TRBJ2-5
CDR3aa: CAWSLGTVEAFF; CDR3nt: TGTGCCTGGAGTCTCGGGACGGTAGAAGCTTTCTTT; v_gene: TRBV30; d_gene: NA; abundance: NA; j_gene: TRBJ1-1
CDR3aa: CASSRQGELYEQYF; CDR3nt: TGTGCCAGCAGCAGACAGGGGGAACTCTACGAGCAGTACTTC; v_gene: TRBV28; d_gene: TRBD1; abundance: few; j_gene: TRBJ2-7
CDR3aa: CAISLTGQETQYF; CDR3nt: TGTGCCATCAGCCTGACAGGACAAGAGACCCAGTACTTC; v_gene: TRBV10-3; d_gene: NA; abundance: NA; j_gene: TRBJ2-5
CDR3aa: CATTGDSGELFF; CDR3nt: TGCGCCACCACGGGGGACAGCGGGGAGCTGTTTTTT; v_gene: TRBV5-1; d_gene: NA; abundance: few; j_gene: TRBJ2-2
CDR3aa: CSVEGGPGTESSYEQYF; CDR3nt: TGCAGCGTTGAAGGGGGCCCCGGGACAGAGAGCTCCTACGAGCAGTACTTC; v_gene: TRBV29-1; d_gene: TRBD1; abundance: NA; j_gene: TRBJ2-7
CDR3aa: CASSYQRDTSYEQYF; CDR3nt: TGTGCCAGCAGCTATCAACGGGACACCTCCTACGAGCAGTACTTC; v_gene: TRBV7-9; d_gene: NA; abundance: NA; j_gene: TRBJ2-7
CDR3aa: CAWSWGGTGYEQYF; CDR3nt: TGTGCCTGGAGCTGGGGAGGGACAGGCTACGAGCAGTACTTC; v_gene: TRBV30; d_gene: NA; abundance: NA; j_gene: TRBJ2-7
CDR3aa: CARKTMNTEAFF; CDR3nt: TGTGCCCGAAAAACTATGAACACTGAAGCTTTCTTT; v_gene: TRBV30; d_gene: NA; abundance: NA; j_gene: TRBJ1-1
CDR3aa: CASSLGEYEQFF; CDR3nt: TGTGCCAGCAGCTTAGGCGAGTATGAGCAGTTCTTC; v_gene: TRBV11-2; d_gene: NA; abundance: NA; j_gene: TRBJ2-1
CDR3aa: CASRGGTNTEAFF; CDR3nt: TGCGCCAGCAGAGGAGGTACGAACACTGAAGCTTTCTTT; v_gene: TRBV5-1; d_gene: NA; abundance: few; j_gene: TRBJ1-1
CDR3aa: CAWRVLMNTEAFF; CDR3nt: TGTGCCTGGAGAGTACTCATGAACACTGAAGCTTTCTTT; v_gene: TRBV30; d_gene: NA; abundance: once; j_gene: TRBJ1-1
CDR3aa: CASSLEVTGQPQHF; CDR3nt: TGTGCCAGCAGTTTGGAAGTAACGGGTCAGCCCCAGCATTTT; v_gene: TRBV6-6; d_gene: NA; abundance: few; j_gene: TRBJ1-5
CDR3aa: CASSLGQGADTQYF; CDR3nt: TGCGCCAGCAGCCTGGGACAGGGGGCCGATACGCAGTATTTT; v_gene: TRBV5-1; d_gene: TRBD1; abundance: few; j_gene: TRBJ2-3
CDR3aa: CASSLGRYNEQFF; CDR3nt: TGTGCCAGCAGCCTGGGGAGATACAATGAGCAGTTCTTC; v_gene: TRBV28; d_gene: NA; abundance: NA; j_gene: TRBJ2-1
CDR3aa: CASSPGTSGGLSYEQYF; CDR3nt: TGTGCCAGCAGTCCCGGGACTAGCGGGGGTCTCTCCTACGAGCAGTACTTC; v_gene: TRBV7-2; d_gene: TRBD2; abundance: NA; j_gene: TRBJ2-7
CDR3aa: CASSSNRGQDQPQHF; CDR3nt: TGTGCCAGCAGTTCCAACAGGGGGCAGGATCAGCCCCAGCATTTT; v_gene: TRBV28; d_gene: TRBD1; abundance: few; j_gene: TRBJ1-5
CDR3aa: CASSLRAGSSYNEQFF; CDR3nt: TGCGCCAGCAGCCTTAGGGCGGGGAGCTCCTACAATGAGCAGTTCTTC; v_gene: TRBV4-1; d_gene: NA; abundance: medium-sized; j_gene: TRBJ2-1
CDR3aa: CASSGVANVLTF; CDR3nt: TGTGCCAGCAGCGGAGTGGCCAACGTCCTGACTTTC; v_gene: TRBV7-9; d_gene: NA; abundance: once; j_gene: TRBJ2-6
CDR3aa: CSASLATEAFF; CDR3nt: TGCAGTGCATCCCTGGCCACTGAAGCTTTCTTT; v_gene: TRBV20-1; d_gene: NA; abundance: NA; j_gene: TRBJ1-1
CDR3aa: CAWGLTGGNTEAFF; CDR3nt: TGTGCCTGGGGACTAACTGGTGGGAACACTGAAGCTTTCTTT; v_gene: TRBV30; d_gene: NA; abundance: NA; j_gene: TRBJ1-1
CDR3aa: CASSVWTGDLDEQFF; CDR3nt: TGTGCCAGCAGCGTATGGACAGGGGATTTGGATGAGCAGTTCTTC; v_gene: TRBV9; d_gene: TRBD1; abundance: NA; j_gene: TRBJ2-1
CDR3aa: CASSWDREEETQYF; CDR3nt: TGTGCCAGCAGTTGGGACAGGGAAGAGGAGACCCAGTACTTC; v_gene: TRBV25-1; d_gene: TRBD1; abundance: NA; j_gene: TRBJ2-5
CDR3aa: CSVERGLGETQYF; CDR3nt: TGCAGCGTTGAGCGGGGGCTGGGAGAGACCCAGTACTTC; v_gene: TRBV29-1; d_gene: NA; abundance: NA; j_gene: TRBJ2-5
CDR3aa: CAWGRTLNTEAFF; CDR3nt: TGTGCCTGGGGACGGACTCTGAACACTGAAGCTTTCTTT; v_gene: TRBV30; d_gene: NA; abundance: few; j_gene: TRBJ1-1
CDR3aa: CSANTGSEQYF; CDR3nt: TGCAGTGCTAATACGGGGAGCGAGCAGTACTTC; v_gene: TRBV20-1; d_gene: NA; abundance: NA; j_gene: TRBJ2-7
CDR3aa: CASSRVLTAREQYF; CDR3nt: TGTGCCAGCAGCCGAGTTCTAACAGCTCGGGAGCAGTACTTC; v_gene: TRBV14; d_gene: NA; abundance: NA; j_gene: TRBJ2-7
CDR3aa: CASSSGFTEAFF; CDR3nt: TGTGCCAGCAGCTCAGGATTCACTGAAGCTTTCTTT; v_gene: TRBV7-9; d_gene: NA; abundance: once; j_gene: TRBJ1-1
CDR3aa: CASSLSLAEETQYF; CDR3nt: TGTGCCAGCAGCCTTTCTCTAGCGGAAGAGACCCAGTACTTC; v_gene: TRBV7-9; d_gene: TRBD2; abundance: NA; j_gene: TRBJ2-5
CDR3aa: CASSEKSPAASHEQYF; CDR3nt: TGTGCCAGCAGTGAAAAGTCCCCTGCGGCCTCCCACGAGCAGTACTTC; v_gene: TRBV6-1; d_gene: NA; abundance: many; j_gene: TRBJ2-7
CDR3aa: CASSGPTGQGNGELFF; CDR3nt: TGTGCCAGCAGCGGACCCACCGGTCAGGGGAACGGGGAGCTGTTTTTT; v_gene: TRBV9; d_gene: NA; abundance: NA; j_gene: TRBJ2-2
CDR3aa: CASSPPGQAAQETQYF; CDR3nt: TGTGCCAGCAGCCCGCCCGGCCAGGCCGCCCAAGAGACCCAGTACTTC; v_gene: TRBV7-9; d_gene: NA; abundance: NA; j_gene: TRBJ2-5
CDR3aa: CASSWGITNTGELFF; CDR3nt: TGTGCCAGCAGCTGGGGGATTACAAACACCGGGGAGCTGTTTTTT; v_gene: TRBV5-6; d_gene: NA; abundance: NA; j_gene: TRBJ2-2
CDR3aa: CAWNLGDTQYF; CDR3nt: TGTGCCTGGAACCTGGGAGATACGCAGTATTTT; v_gene: TRBV30; d_gene: NA; abundance: NA; j_gene: TRBJ2-3
CDR3aa: CASSPNTEAFF; CDR3nt: TGTGCCAGTAGTCCCAACACTGAAGCTTTCTTT; v_gene: TRBV19; d_gene: NA; abundance: NA; j_gene: TRBJ1-1
CDR3aa: CASSQRTGNYEQYF; CDR3nt: TGCGCCAGCAGCCAAAGAACAGGGAACTACGAGCAGTACTTC; v_gene: TRBV4-1; d_gene: NA; abundance: few; j_gene: TRBJ2-7
CDR3aa: CASSPRLSQDREIGETQYF; CDR3nt: TGTGCCAGCAGCCCCCGCCTTTCCCAGGACAGGGAAATCGGAGAGACCCAGTACTTC; v_gene: TRBV7-9; d_gene: TRBD1; abundance: NA; j_gene: TRBJ2-5
CDR3aa: CASSWEGGPETQYF; CDR3nt: TGCGCCAGCAGCTGGGAGGGGGGCCCGGAGACCCAGTACTTC; v_gene: TRBV5-1; d_gene: NA; abundance: few; j_gene: TRBJ2-5
CDR3aa: CASSYGQSSGYTF; CDR3nt: TGTGCCAGCAGCTACGGACAGAGTAGTGGCTACACCTTC; v_gene: TRBV7-9; d_gene: NA; abundance: once; j_gene: TRBJ1-2
CDR3aa: CASRPPGSVYGYTF; CDR3nt: TGTGCCAGCCGTCCCCCGGGTTCAGTCTATGGCTACACCTTC; v_gene: TRBV7-9; d_gene: NA; abundance: NA; j_gene: TRBJ1-2